This T cell receptor beta chain was identified during a study of Tregs in tolerant kidney transplant recipients. Overall study results and limits: Tregs expanded with activated donor B cells seemed most donor-specific. The small number of patients limits these findings pending further validation. Biological reproducibility was not directly addressed, but technical replication error appeared minimal.

This clone was detected only a few times. The antigen is unknown. Sequencing was performed with immunoSEQ multiplex PCR; in TCRdb, only in-frame clones are kept and a portion is missing. The profile shows some 90,000 clones, just over 90% of them singletons. The CDR3 spans 14 residues. Germline V gives CDR1 MRHNA, CDR2 SNTAGT. The V gene lost 3 bases and the J gene lost 6 bases, with 14 bases spanning the gap. Thawed PBMCs were FACS-sorted into unstimulated CD4+CD25+CD127- regulatory T cells, CD4+CD25- non-regulatory cells, CD4 and CD8 cells. The source is a human donor in good health. The chain recombines TRBV6-4 with TRBJ1-2; no definite D call. The specimen was CD8+ T cells from blood. CDR3 sequence reads: CASSEGSSSDGYTF. The CDR3 nucleotides are TGTGCCAGCAGTGAAGGATCAAGTAGTGATGGCTACACCTTC.